These 10 T cell receptor beta chains were sequenced from one sample in a study of blood T cell repertoires in COVID-19. Repertoires were generated with immunoSEQ multiplex PCR, while TCRdb's copy carries only in-frame clones and drops some. Of some 180,000 clones in the sample, about 83% were seen once. Sequenced: PBMCs or T cells enriched from blood (not recorded which). The receptors were sampled from a woman aged 30 to 39 who had been exposed to COVID-19.

This chain links TRBV20-1 with TRBJ1-1; D may be TRBD1 (6 bases). Germline V gene data show CDR1 as DFQATT and CDR2 as SNEGSKA (reference sequence). Between the trimmed V and J ends, which lost 8 bases and 8 bases, there was a span of 12 bases. The CDR3 runs to 10 residues. In DNA, the CDR3 is TGCAGTTGCGGACAGATCGAAGCTTTCTTT. This codes for CSCGQIEAFF.

This clone has a single count. V gene TRBV9 combines with J gene TRBJ2-3; a possible D gene is TRBD2 (5 bases). This CDR3 contains 17 residues. The germline V gene encodes CDR1 SGDLS and CDR2 YYNGEE. V lost 3 bases to trimming and J lost 4 bases, with 21 bases between them. CDR3 in DNA: TGTGCCAGCAGCGCAGAAATACAGTCCCCCGGGGCAGATACGCAGTATTTT. It encodes CASSAEIQSPGADTQYF.

V and J are TRBV6-5 and TRBJ2-7, with TRBD1 identical over 10 bases. This CDR3 has 14 residues. Germline CDR1 is MNHEY and CDR2 is SVGAGI. Losses at the gene ends were 6 bases for V and 2 bases for J; bases not matched to a gene: 4. CDR3 loop: CASRSGQGAYEQYF. Here the CDR3 DNA reads TGTGCCAGCAGGTCCGGACAGGGGGCCTACGAGCAGTACTTC.

The V gene is TRBV2, the J gene TRBJ2-2; 12 nucleotides agree with TRBD2. CDR1 SNHLY and CDR2 FYNNEI come from the germline V gene. Trimming cost V 6 bases and J 3 bases; bases outside gene matches: 5. The CDR3 spans 16 residues. CDR3 in amino acids: CASSPLAGGDTGELFF. Here the CDR3 DNA reads TGTGCCAGCAGCCCACTAGCGGGGGGAGACACCGGGGAGCTGTTTTTT.

The chain couples TRBV2 to TRBJ2-2; 7 bases line up with TRBD2. V lost 6 bases and J lost 8; bases outside the gene matches: 9. The CDR3 covers 14 residues. Looked up from germline, CDR1 is SNHLY and CDR2 is FYNNEI. The CDR3 DNA sequence: TGTGCCAGCAGGGCGAGCGGGGCCAGGGGGGAGCTGTTTTTT. Its translation: CASRASGARGELFF.

This clone has more than one count but fewer than ten. The V and J genes are TRBV29-1 and TRBJ2-3; 7 bases agree with TRBD1. J was trimmed by 10 bases and V by 6 bases; bases with no gene match: 7. Germline loops: CDR1 SQVTM, CDR2 ANQGSEA. CDR3 length: 11 amino acids. The CDR3 region has the DNA TGCAGCGTCGAGACAGGGCTGTCGCAGTATTTT. Translated, it gives CSVETGLSQYF.

The chain has TRBV5-1 and TRBJ1-5, with TRBD1 matching over 10 bases. CDR1 and CDR2 (germline): SGHRS, YFSETQ. V lost 4 bases, J lost 5 bases, and 3 bases stayed unmatched. The CDR3 runs to 14 residues. CDR3 nucleotides: TGCGCCAGCAGCCCGGGGACAGGGGATCAGCCCCAGCATTTT. The encoded protein is CASSPGTGDQPQHF.

The CDR3 nucleotides are TGTGCCAGCAGTCCCAAGGGACTGGGGAGCTCCTACAATGAGCAGTTCTTC. Residues: CASSPKGLGSSYNEQFF. The chain uses TRBV28 and TRBJ2-1; tentative D call: TRBD2 (6 bases). The CDR3 runs 17 residues. Germline lookup yields CDR1 MDHEN and CDR2 SYDVKM. Trimming left V 5 bases short and J 0 bases short, with 17 bases between.

The chain employs TRBV19 and TRBJ2-7, with TRBD2 matching 7 bases. The germline CDR1 and CDR2 sequences are LNHDA and SQIVND (reference sequence). The CDR3 is 17 amino acids. Trimming at V came to 1 base and at J to 4 bases, leaving 13 bases not matched to a gene. The CDR3 region has the DNA TGTGCCAGTAGTATAGTTCTAGCGGAGGATTCCTCTTACGAGCAGTACTTC. Translating gives CASSIVLAEDSSYEQYF.

The chain has TRBV7-6 and TRBJ2-1; 11 nucleotides line up with TRBD2. V gave up 2 bases and J gave up 9 bases; unmatched junction bases: 9. Germline values: CDR1 SGHVS, CDR2 FNYEAQ. The CDR3 has 16 residues. The CDR3 protein is CASSLTLLAGAGEQFF. DNA for the CDR3: TGTGCCAGCAGCTTAACACTACTAGCGGGGGCGGGTGAGCAGTTCTTC.